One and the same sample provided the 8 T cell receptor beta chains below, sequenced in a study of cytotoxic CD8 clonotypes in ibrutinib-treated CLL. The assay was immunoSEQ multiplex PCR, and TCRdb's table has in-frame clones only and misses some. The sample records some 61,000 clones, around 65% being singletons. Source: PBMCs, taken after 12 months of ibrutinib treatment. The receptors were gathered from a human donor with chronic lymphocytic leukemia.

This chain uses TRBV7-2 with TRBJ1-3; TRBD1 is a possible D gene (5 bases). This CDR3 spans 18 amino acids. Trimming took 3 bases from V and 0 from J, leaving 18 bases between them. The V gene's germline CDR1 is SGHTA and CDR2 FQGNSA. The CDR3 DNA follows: TGTGCCAGCAGCTTTCCTCCACTGGGGGGGAACTCTGGAAACACCATATATTTT. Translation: CASSFPPLGGNSGNTIYF.

Here the CDR3 DNA reads TGTGCCAGCAGTGAAGGACAGGGATATCAGCCCCAGCATTTT. This codes for CASSEGQGYQPQHF. This chain uses TRBV6-1 with TRBJ1-5; 7 nucleotides agree with TRBD1. The CDR3 is 14 residues long. Germline V CDR1 and CDR2: MNHNS, SASEGT. Germline trimming cut 1 base from V and 5 bases from J; bases unmatched to any gene: 2.

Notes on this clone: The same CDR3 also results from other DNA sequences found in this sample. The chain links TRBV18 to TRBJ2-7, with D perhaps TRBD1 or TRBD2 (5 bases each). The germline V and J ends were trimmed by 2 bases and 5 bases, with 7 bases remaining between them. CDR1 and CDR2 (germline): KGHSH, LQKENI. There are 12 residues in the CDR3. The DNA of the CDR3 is TGTGCCAGCTCACCAAGGGACGACGAGCAGTACTTC. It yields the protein CASSPRDDEQYF. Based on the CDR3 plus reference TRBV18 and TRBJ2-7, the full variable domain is NAGVMQNPRHLVRRRGQEARLRCSPMKGHSHVYWYRQLPEEGLKFMVYLQKENIIDESGMPKERFSAEFPKEGPSILRIQQVVRGDSAAYFCASSPRDDEQYFGPGTRLTVT.

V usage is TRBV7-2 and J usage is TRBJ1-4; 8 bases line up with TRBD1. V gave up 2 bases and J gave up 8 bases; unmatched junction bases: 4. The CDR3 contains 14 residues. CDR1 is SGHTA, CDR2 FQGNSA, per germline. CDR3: CASSLFQGAEKLFF. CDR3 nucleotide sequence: TGTGCCAGCAGCTTATTTCAGGGGGCAGAAAAACTGTTTTTT.

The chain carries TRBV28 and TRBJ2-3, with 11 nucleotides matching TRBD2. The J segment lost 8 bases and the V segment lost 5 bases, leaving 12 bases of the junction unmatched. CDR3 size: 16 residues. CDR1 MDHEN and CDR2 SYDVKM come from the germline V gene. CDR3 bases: TGTGCCAGCAGTCCGCCTAGCGGGGGGACACTCGGTACGCAGTATTTT. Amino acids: CASSPPSGGTLGTQYF.

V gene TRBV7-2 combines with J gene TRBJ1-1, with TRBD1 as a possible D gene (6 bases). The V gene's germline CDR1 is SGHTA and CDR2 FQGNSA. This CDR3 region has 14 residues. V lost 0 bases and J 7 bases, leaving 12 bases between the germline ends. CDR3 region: CASSLAGARGEAFF. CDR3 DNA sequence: TGTGCCAGCAGCTTAGCTGGGGCCAGGGGTGAAGCTTTCTTT.

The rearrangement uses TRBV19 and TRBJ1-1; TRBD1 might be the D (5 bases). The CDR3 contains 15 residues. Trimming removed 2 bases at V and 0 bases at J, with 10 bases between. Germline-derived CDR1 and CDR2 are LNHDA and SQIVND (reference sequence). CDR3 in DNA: TGTGCCAGTAGTATACGGGGGGTCATGAACACTGAAGCTTTCTTT. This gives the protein CASSIRGVMNTEAFF.

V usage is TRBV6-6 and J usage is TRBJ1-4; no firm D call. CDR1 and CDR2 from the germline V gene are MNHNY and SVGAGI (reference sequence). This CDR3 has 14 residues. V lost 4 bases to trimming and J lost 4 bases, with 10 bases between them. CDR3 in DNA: TGTGCCAGCAGTTCCCGACTGTATAATGAAAAACTGTTTTTT. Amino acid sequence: CASSSRLYNEKLFF.